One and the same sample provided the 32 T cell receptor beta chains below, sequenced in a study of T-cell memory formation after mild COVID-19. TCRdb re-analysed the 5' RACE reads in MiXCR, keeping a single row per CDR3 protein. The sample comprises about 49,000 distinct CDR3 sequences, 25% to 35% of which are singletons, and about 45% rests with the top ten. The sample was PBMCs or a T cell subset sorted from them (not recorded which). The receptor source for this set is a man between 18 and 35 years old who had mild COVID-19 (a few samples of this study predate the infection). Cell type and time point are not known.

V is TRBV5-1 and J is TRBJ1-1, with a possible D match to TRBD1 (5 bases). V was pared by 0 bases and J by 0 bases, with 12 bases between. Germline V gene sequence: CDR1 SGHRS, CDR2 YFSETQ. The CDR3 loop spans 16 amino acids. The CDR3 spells CASSLASGGLNTEAFF. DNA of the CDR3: TGCGCCAGCAGCTTGGCCTCCGGGGGATTGAACACTGAAGCTTTCTTT.

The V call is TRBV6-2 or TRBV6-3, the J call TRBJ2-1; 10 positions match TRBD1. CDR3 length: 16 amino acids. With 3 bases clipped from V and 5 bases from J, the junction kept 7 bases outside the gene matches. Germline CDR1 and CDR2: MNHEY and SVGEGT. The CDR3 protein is CASSYLGQGSDNEQFF. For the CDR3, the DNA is TGTGCCAGCAGTTATTTGGGACAGGGGTCGGACAATGAGCAGTTCTTC.

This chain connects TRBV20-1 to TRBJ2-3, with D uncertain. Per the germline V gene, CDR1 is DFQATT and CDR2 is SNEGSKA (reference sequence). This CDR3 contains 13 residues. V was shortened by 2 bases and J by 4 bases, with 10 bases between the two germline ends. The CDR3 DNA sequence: TGCAGTGCTAGAAGTCTAGGTGCAGATACGCAGTATTTT. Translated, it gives CSARSLGADTQYF.

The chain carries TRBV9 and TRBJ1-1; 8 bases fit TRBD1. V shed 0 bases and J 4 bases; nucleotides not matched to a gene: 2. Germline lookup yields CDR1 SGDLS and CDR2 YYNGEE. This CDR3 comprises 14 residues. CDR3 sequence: CASSVEDRGTEAFF. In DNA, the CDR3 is TGTGCCAGCAGCGTAGAAGACAGGGGCACTGAAGCTTTCTTT.

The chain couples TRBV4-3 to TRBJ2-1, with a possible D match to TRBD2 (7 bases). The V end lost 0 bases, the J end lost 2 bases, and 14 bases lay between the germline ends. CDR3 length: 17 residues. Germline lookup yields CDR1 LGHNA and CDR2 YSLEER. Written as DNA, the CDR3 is TGCGCCAGCAGCCAAGAAGGTGGGCGGGGGCCCTACAATGAGCAGTTCTTC. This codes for CASSQEGGRGPYNEQFF.

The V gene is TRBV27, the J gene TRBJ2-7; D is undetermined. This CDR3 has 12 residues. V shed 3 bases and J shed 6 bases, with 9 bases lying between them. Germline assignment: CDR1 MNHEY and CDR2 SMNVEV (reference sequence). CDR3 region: CASSFTSGEQYF. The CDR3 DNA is TGTGCCAGCAGTTTCACCTCAGGCGAGCAGTACTTC.

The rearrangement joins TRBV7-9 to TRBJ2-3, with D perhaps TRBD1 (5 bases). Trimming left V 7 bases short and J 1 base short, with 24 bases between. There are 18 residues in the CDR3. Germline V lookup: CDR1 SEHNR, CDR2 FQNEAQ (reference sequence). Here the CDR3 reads CASTSPPGIRSGTDTQYF. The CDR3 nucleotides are TGTGCCAGCACTAGTCCGCCAGGGATTAGATCCGGCACAGATACGCAGTATTTT.

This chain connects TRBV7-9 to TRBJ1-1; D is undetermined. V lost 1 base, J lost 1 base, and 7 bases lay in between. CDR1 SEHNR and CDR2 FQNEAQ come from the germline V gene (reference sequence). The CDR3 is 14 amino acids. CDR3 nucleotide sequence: TGTGCCAGCAGCTTAGGATCAGAGAACACTGAAGCTTTCTTT. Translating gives CASSLGSENTEAFF.

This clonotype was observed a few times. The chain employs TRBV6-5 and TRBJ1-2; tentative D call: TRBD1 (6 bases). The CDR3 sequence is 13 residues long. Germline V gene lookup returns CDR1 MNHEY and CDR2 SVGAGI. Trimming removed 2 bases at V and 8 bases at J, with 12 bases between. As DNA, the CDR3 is TGTGCCAGCAGTTACCGCGGGGGCGTAGGCTACACCTTC. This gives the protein CASSYRGGVGYTF.

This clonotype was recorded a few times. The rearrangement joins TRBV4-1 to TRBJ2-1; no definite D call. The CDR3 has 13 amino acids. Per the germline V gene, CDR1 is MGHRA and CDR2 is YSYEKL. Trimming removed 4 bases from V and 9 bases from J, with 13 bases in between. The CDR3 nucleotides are TGCGCCAGCAGCCCCCTTTCGCCGGTTGAGCAGTTCTTC. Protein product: CASSPLSPVEQFF.

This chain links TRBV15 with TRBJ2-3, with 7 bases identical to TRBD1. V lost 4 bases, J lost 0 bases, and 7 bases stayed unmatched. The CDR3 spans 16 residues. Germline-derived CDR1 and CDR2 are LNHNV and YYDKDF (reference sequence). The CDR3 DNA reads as TGTGCCACCAGCACTGGACAGGCGAGTAGCACAGATACGCAGTATTTT. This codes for CATSTGQASSTDTQYF.

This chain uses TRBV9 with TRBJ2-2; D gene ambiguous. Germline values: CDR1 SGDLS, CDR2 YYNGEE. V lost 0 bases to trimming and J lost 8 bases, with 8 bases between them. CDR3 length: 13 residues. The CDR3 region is CASSVGLPGELFF. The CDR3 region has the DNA TGTGCCAGCAGCGTAGGGCTGCCGGGGGAGCTGTTTTTT.

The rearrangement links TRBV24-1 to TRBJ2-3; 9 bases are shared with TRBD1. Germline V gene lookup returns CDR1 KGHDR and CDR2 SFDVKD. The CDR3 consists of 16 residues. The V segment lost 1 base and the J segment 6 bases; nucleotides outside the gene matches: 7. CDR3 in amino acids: CATSDFTGGGWDTQYF. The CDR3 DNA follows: TGTGCCACCAGTGATTTCACAGGGGGCGGGTGGGATACGCAGTATTTT.

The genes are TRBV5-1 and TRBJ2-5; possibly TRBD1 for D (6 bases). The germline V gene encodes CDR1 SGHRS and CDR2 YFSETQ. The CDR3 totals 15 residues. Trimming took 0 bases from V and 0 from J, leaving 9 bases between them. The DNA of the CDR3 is TGCGCCAGCAGCTTGGGTGACAGGAACCAAGAGACCCAGTACTTC. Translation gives CASSLGDRNQETQYF.

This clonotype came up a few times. For the CDR3, the DNA is TGTGCCAGCAGCTTGGGCAGGTCCCCCTACGAGCAGTACTTC. This sequence encodes CASSLGRSPYEQYF. The chain is built from TRBV5-4 and TRBJ2-7, with unresolved D. Trimming removed 0 bases at V and 2 bases at J, with 9 bases between. This CDR3 is 14 amino acids long. CDR1 is SGHNT, CDR2 YYREEE, per germline (reference sequence).

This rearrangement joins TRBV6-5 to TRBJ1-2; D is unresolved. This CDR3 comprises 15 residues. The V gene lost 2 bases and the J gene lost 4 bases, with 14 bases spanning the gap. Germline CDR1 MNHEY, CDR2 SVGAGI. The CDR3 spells CASSYGQRGSYGYTF. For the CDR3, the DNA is TGTGCCAGCAGTTACGGGCAGCGTGGGTCCTATGGCTACACCTTC.

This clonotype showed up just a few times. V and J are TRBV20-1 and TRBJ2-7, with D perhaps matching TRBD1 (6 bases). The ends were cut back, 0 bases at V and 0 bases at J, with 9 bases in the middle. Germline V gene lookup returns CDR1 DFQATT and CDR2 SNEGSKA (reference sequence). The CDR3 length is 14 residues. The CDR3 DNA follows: TGCAGTGCTAGAGACAGGGGCCTCTCCTACGAGCAGTACTTC. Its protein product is CSARDRGLSYEQYF.

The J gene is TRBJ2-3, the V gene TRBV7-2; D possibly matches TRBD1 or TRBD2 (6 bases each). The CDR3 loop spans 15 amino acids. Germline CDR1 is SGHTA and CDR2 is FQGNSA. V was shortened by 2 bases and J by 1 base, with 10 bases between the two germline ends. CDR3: CASSLFGGRTDTQYF. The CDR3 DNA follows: TGTGCCAGCAGCTTATTTGGGGGGCGCACAGATACGCAGTATTTT.

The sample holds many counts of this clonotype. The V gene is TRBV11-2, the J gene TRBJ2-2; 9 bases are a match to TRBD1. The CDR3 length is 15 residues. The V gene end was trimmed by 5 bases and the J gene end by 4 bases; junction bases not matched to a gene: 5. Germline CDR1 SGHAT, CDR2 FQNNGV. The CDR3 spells CASSQGQGGTGELFF. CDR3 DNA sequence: TGTGCCAGCAGCCAGGGACAGGGTGGCACCGGGGAGCTGTTTTTT.

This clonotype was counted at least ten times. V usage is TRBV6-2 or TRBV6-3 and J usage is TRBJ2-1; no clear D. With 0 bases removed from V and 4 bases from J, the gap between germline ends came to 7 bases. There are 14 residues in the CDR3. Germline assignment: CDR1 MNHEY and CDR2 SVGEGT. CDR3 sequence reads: CASSYSISYNEQFF. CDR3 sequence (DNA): TGTGCCAGCAGTTACTCAATTAGTTACAATGAGCAGTTCTTC.

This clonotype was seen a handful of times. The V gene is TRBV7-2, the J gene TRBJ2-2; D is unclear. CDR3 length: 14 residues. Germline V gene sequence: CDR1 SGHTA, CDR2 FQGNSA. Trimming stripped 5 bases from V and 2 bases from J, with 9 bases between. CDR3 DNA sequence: TGTGCCAGCAGCGCAACAGATAACACCGGGGAGCTGTTTTTT. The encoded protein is CASSATDNTGELFF.

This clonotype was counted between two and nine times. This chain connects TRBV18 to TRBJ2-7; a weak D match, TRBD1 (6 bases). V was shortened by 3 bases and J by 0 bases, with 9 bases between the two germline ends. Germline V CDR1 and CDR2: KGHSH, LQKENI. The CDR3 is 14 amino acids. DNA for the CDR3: TGTGCCAGCTCACCTTACAGGGACTCCTACGAGCAGTACTTC. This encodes CASSPYRDSYEQYF.

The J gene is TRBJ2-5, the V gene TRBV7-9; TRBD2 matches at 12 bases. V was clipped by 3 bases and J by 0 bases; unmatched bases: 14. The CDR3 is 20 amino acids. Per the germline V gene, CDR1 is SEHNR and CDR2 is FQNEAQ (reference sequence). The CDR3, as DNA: TGTGCCAGCAGCTTGTCCGACTACACTAGCGGGGGGCCCTACCAAGAGACCCAGTACTTC. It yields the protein CASSLSDYTSGGPYQETQYF.

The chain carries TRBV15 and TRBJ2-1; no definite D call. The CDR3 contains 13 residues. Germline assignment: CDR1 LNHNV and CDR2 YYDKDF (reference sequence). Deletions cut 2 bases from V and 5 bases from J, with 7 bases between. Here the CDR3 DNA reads TGTGCCACCAGCAGACAACCCCACAATGAGCAGTTCTTC. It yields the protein CATSRQPHNEQFF.

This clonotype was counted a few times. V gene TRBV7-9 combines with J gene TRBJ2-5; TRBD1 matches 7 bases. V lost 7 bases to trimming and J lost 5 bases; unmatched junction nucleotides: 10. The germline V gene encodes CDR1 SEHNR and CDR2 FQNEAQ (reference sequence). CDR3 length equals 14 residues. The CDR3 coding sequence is TGTGCCAGCACTCCAGGGGGTGGTCCTGAGACCCAGTACTTC. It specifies CASTPGGGPETQYF.

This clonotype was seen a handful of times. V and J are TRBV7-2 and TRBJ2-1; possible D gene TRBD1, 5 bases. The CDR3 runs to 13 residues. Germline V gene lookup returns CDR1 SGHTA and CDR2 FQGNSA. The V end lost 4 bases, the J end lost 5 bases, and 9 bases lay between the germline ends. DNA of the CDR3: TGTGCCAGCAGCTGGACACAGGACAATGAGCAGTTCTTC. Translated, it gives CASSWTQDNEQFF.

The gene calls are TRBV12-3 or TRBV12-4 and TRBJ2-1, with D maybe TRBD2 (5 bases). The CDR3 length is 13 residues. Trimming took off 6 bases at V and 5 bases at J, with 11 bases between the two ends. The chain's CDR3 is CASSPSLNNEQFF. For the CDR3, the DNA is TGTGCCAGCAGCCCTAGCCTTAACAATGAGCAGTTCTTC.

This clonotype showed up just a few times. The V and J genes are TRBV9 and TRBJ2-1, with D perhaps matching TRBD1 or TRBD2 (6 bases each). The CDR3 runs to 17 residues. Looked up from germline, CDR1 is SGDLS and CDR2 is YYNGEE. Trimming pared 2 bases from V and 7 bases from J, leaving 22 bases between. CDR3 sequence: CASSVEGTRRRANEQFF. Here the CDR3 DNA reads TGTGCCAGCAGCGTGGAGGGGACACGGAGGCGGGCGAATGAGCAGTTCTTC. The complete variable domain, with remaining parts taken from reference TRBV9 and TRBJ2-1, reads DSGVTQTPKHLITATGQRVTLRCSPRSGDLSVYWYQQSLDQGLQFLIQYYNGEERAKGNILERFSAQQFPDLHSELNLSSLELGDSALYFCASSVEGTRRRANEQFFGPGTRLTVL.

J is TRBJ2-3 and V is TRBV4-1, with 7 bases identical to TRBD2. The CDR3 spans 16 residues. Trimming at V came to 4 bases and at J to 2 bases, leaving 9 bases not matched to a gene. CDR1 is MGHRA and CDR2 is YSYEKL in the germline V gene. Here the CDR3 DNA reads TGCGCCAGCAGCCCAAAATGGGGGGGACCCACAGATACGCAGTATTTT. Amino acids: CASSPKWGGPTDTQYF.

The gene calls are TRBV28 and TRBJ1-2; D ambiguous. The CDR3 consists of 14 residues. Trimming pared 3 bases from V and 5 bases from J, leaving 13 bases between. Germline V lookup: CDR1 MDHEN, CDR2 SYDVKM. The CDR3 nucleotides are TGTGCCAGCAGTTTTCCCACCCCCACTTATGGCTACACCTTC. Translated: CASSFPTPTYGYTF.

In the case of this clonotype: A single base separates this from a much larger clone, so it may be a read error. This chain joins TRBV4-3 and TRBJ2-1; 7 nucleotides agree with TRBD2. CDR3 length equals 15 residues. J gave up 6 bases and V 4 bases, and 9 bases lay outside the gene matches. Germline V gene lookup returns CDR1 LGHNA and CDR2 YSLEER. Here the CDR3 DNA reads TGCGCCAGCAGCCCGGGGGGACCCGAGCCCAATGAGCAGTTCTTC. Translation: CASSPGGPEPNEQFF.

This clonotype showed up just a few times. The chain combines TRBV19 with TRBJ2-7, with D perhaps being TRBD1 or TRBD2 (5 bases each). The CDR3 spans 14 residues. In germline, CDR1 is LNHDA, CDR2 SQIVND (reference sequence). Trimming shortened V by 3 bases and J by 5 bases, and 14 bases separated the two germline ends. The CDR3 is CASSMIGTGNEQYF. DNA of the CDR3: TGTGCCAGTAGTATGATCGGGACGGGCAACGAGCAGTACTTC.